What follows are 9 T cell receptor beta chains derived from one specimen sequenced in a study of T cell repertoires in cytomegalovirus infection. Using its own MiXCR run on the reads, TCRdb lists one record per CDR3 protein. The table includes fewer than 200,000 distinct CDR3 sequences, roughly a fifth detected once. Material for sequencing was PBMCs. The receptors here all came from a human donor in good health (CMV status not recorded). Some clones in this sample may be carry-over from other donors' samples.

The chain is built from TRBV10-3 and TRBJ2-5; possibly TRBD1 or TRBD2 for D (6 bases each). CDR1 and CDR2 (germline): ENHRY, SYGVKD. The CDR3 is made up of 14 amino acids. Trimming shortened V by 4 bases and J by 4 bases, and 13 bases separated the two germline ends. CDR3 coding DNA: TGTGCCATCAGTGCGGGGGCAACGAGAGAGACCCAGTACTTC. Translated: CAISAGATRETQYF.

This clonotype was seen at least ten times. The rearrangement joins TRBV29-1 to TRBJ1-2; possible D gene TRBD1, 5 bases. The CDR3 sequence is 13 residues long. V was cut by 0 bases and J by 13 bases, with 18 bases left in between. Germline-derived CDR1 and CDR2 are SQVTM and ANQGSEA. CDR3 nucleotides: TGCAGCGTTGAAGATCCCGGGGCCCTTGTGGGCACCTTC. The encoded protein is CSVEDPGALVGTF. The variable domain in full, with the rest retrieved from reference TRBV29-1 and TRBJ1-2, is SAVISQKPSRDICQRGTSLTIQCQVDSQVTMMFWYRQQPGQSLTLIATANQGSEATYESGFVIDKFPISRPNLTFSTLTVSNMSPEDSSIYLCSVEDPGALVGTFGSGTRLTVV.

V gene TRBV7-2 combines with J gene TRBJ1-1, with TRBD1 matching over 7 bases. Germline CDR1 is SGHTA and CDR2 is FQGNSA. V trimming: 2 bases; J trimming: 0 bases; junction bases outside the gene matches: 3. This CDR3 has 15 residues. The CDR3 protein is CASSLRQGLNTEAFF. The CDR3 DNA sequence: TGTGCCAGCAGCTTAAGACAGGGATTGAACACTGAAGCTTTCTTT.

The genes are TRBV20-1 and TRBJ2-7, with TRBD1 identical over 8 bases. The ends lost 6 bases at V and 5 bases at J; junction bases unmatched: 9. Per the germline V gene, CDR1 is DFQATT and CDR2 is SNEGSKA (reference sequence). The CDR3 contains 13 residues. The CDR3 here is CSAGTGSGHEQYF. In DNA form, the CDR3 reads TGCAGTGCCGGGACAGGCTCGGGTCACGAGCAGTACTTC.

This clonotype appeared a few times. One junction end disagrees with the germline gene, perhaps due to a read error. The genes are TRBV6-5 and TRBJ2-1; D gene uncertain. The germline V gene encodes CDR1 MNHEY and CDR2 SVGAGI. CDR3 length: 14 residues. CDR3 nucleotides: TGTGTCAGCAGTTACGGCACCAGCTACAATGAGCAGTTCTTC. Residues: CVSSYGTSYNEQFF.

This rearrangement joins TRBV25-1 to TRBJ2-2; TRBD1 matches 7 bases. The length of the CDR3 is 15 residues. J gave up 6 bases and V 6 bases, and 10 bases lay outside the gene matches. The germline V gene encodes CDR1 MGHDK and CDR2 SYGVNS. CDR3 amino acids: CASRRQGDFAGELFF. As DNA, the CDR3 is TGTGCCAGCAGACGACAGGGCGACTTTGCCGGGGAGCTGTTTTTT.

This clonotype was detected a few times. The V and J genes are TRBV12-3 or TRBV12-4 and TRBJ1-2; D gene ambiguous. V lost 2 bases and J 6 bases, leaving 7 bases between the germline ends. The CDR3 consists of 12 residues. The CDR3 bases are TGTGCCAGCAGTTTATCCCCGGATGGCTACACCTTC. Protein: CASSLSPDGYTF.

The gene calls are TRBV5-1 and TRBJ2-5; 8 bases map to TRBD2. The ends lost 1 base at V and 2 bases at J; junction bases unmatched: 7. The V gene's germline CDR1 is SGHRS and CDR2 YFSETQ. The CDR3 spans 16 residues. The CDR3 loop reads CASSLTAGVAQETQYF. For the CDR3, the DNA is TGCGCCAGCAGCTTGACAGCGGGAGTGGCGCAAGAGACCCAGTACTTC.

This rearrangement joins TRBV7-3 to TRBJ2-2; TRBD2 aligns across 12 bases. The germline V gene encodes CDR1 SGHTA and CDR2 FQGTGA. This CDR3 has 16 residues. Losses at the gene ends were 5 bases for V and 6 bases for J; bases not matched to a gene: 7. The CDR3 coding sequence is TGTGCCAGCAGCCCGACTAGCGGGGGCCAATCCGGGGAGCTGTTTTTT. The encoded protein is CASSPTSGGQSGELFF.